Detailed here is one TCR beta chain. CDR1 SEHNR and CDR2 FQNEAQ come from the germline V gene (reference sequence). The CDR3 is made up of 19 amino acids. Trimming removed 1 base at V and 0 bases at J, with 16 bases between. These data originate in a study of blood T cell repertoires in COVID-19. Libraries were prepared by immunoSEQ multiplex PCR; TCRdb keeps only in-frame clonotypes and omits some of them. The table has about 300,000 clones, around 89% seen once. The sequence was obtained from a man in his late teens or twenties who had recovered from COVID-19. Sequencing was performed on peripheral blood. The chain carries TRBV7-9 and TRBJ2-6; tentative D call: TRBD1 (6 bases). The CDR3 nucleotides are TGTGCCAGCAGCTTAGGATGGACAGAGGACAGCTCTGGGGCCAACGTCCTGACTTTC. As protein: CASSLGWTEDSSGANVLTF.